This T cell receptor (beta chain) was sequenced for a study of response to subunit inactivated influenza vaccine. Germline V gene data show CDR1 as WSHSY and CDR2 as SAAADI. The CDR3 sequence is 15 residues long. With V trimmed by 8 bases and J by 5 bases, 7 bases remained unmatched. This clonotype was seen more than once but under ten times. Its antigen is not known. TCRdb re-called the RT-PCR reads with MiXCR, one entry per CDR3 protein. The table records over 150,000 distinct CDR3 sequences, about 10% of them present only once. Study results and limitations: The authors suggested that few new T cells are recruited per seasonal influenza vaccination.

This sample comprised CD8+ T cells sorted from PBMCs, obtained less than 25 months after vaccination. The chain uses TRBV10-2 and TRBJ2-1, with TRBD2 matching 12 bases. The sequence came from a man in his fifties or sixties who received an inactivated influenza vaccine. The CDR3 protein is CASGLAGPWDNEQFF. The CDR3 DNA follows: TGCGCCAGCGGACTAGCGGGACCTTGGGACAATGAGCAGTTCTTC.